These 3 T cell receptor beta chains were sequenced from one sample in a study of beta chain features in type 1 diabetes. Their antigen targets remain unknown. Regarding the study as a whole: Among patients with Type 1 diabetes, TCRB CDR3s were moderately but significantly shorter in every one of the four CD4+ subsets.

Expressed TCRB transcripts were sequenced after all isolated RNA was converted to cDNA. Profiled with immunoSEQ multiplex PCR; TCRdb holds only in-frame clones, not every one. There are about 150,000 clones in the sample; about 7.8% occur only once, and more than 0.75% lies in the top ten. Material: central memory CD4+ T cells from blood. Source of these receptors: a woman aged 40 to 49 with type 1 diabetes.

This clone was seen more than once but under ten times. This sequence joins TRBV29-1 and TRBJ2-2; perhaps TRBD1 as D (6 bases). With 3 bases removed from V and 0 bases from J, the gap between germline ends came to 11 bases. The V gene's germline CDR1 is SQVTM and CDR2 ANQGSEA. This CDR3 is built from 15 residues. This CDR3 reads CSVDKAGANTGELFF. CDR3 sequence (DNA): TGCAGCGTTGATAAGGCAGGGGCGAACACCGGGGAGCTGTTTTTT.

The chain uses TRBV2 and TRBJ1-1, with D unclear. V was pared by 7 bases and J by 4 bases, with 13 bases between. The CDR3 runs 13 residues. Germline CDR1 is SNHLY and CDR2 is FYNNEI. In DNA, the CDR3 is TGTGCCAGCACGAACCAGGATGGCACTGAAGCTTTCTTT. It is translated as CASTNQDGTEAFF.

This clone occurred a few times. The chain recombines TRBV7-2 with TRBJ2-1; weak D call: TRBD1 (5 bases). CDR1 and CDR2 (germline): SGHTA, FQGNSA. Trimming took 5 bases from V and 8 from J, leaving 16 bases between them. The CDR3 runs to 14 residues. The CDR3 region is CASSLGQPRHEQFF. The DNA for the CDR3 is TGTGCCAGCAGCCTAGGACAACCTCGGCATGAGCAGTTCTTC. Full variable domain (rest looked up from reference TRBV7-2 and TRBJ2-1): GAGVSQSPSNKVTEKGKDVELRCDPISGHTALYWYRQSLGQGLEFLIYFQGNSAPDKSGLPSDRFSAERTGGSVSTLTIQRTQQEDSAVYLCASSLGQPRHEQFFGPGTRLTVL.